These 5 T cell receptor beta chains came from one sample sequenced in a study of blood T cell repertoires in COVID-19 (dated by TCRdb to the early 2020s). The library relied on the immunoSEQ multiplex PCR assay. As stored in TCRdb, this immuneACCESS dataset retains in-frame rearrangements with V and J assigned. A fraction of the clones does not appear; measured against another copy, unresolved V genes explain less than half of the discrepancy, and the remainder lacks a known reason. In all, the sample holds roughly 90,000 clones, and around 92% of those were seen once. Less than 3.5% of the sample comes from the top ten. Sequencing was done on a sample of peripheral blood. The receptor set was obtained from a man aged 50 to 59 with COVID-19, enrolled during active disease.

The chain employs TRBV4-2 and TRBJ2-2; 10 bases agree with TRBD1. The CDR3 is made up of 18 amino acids. The V and J ends lost 0 bases and 6 bases, in that order; junction bases with no gene match: 10. CDR1 and CDR2 (germline): LGHNA, YNFKEQ. The CDR3 here is CASSQDGTGAFIAGELFF. The CDR3 DNA sequence: TGTGCCAGCAGCCAAGATGGGACAGGGGCTTTTATCGCCGGGGAGCTGTTTTTT.

The CDR3 loop is CASSATGPVIGNTIYF. The CDR3, as DNA: TGTGCCAGCAGCGCCACAGGGCCTGTTATTGGAAACACCATATATTTT. The chain employs TRBV9 and TRBJ1-3; D may be TRBD1 (6 bases). From germline, CDR1 is SGDLS and CDR2 YYNGEE. Trimming took off 3 bases at V and 3 bases at J, with 16 bases between the two ends. The CDR3 length is 16 residues.

The chain combines TRBV19 with TRBJ1-1, with TRBD1 as a possible D gene (6 bases). CDR3 length: 13 amino acids. CDR1 is LNHDA, CDR2 SQIVND, per germline (reference sequence). V was cut by 3 bases and J by 5 bases, with 10 bases left in between. The CDR3 DNA reads as TGTGCCAGTAGTATGGGTCAGGGGACTGAAGCTTTCTTT. This translates into CASSMGQGTEAFF.

This clone came up once. The V call is TRBV4-1, the J call TRBJ2-7, with TRBD2 matching 8 bases. Per the germline V gene, CDR1 is MGHRA and CDR2 is YSYEKL. Trimming took 0 bases from V and 4 from J; bases not matched to a gene: 8. The length of the CDR3 is 16 residues. The CDR3 nucleotides are TGCGCCAGCAGCCAAGATCCCTCCAGCGGGGGATACGAGCAGTACTTC. Protein: CASSQDPSSGGYEQYF.

This clone was detected only once. The chain recombines TRBV9 with TRBJ2-7; 9 nucleotides line up with TRBD1. The CDR3 length is 16 residues. Trimming removed 4 bases from V and 3 bases from J; junction bases left unmatched: 11. Germline loops: CDR1 SGDLS, CDR2 YYNGEE. Here the CDR3 reads CASSPGPGTGHYEQYF. The DNA of the CDR3 is TGTGCCAGCAGCCCCGGCCCCGGGACAGGGCACTACGAGCAGTACTTC.